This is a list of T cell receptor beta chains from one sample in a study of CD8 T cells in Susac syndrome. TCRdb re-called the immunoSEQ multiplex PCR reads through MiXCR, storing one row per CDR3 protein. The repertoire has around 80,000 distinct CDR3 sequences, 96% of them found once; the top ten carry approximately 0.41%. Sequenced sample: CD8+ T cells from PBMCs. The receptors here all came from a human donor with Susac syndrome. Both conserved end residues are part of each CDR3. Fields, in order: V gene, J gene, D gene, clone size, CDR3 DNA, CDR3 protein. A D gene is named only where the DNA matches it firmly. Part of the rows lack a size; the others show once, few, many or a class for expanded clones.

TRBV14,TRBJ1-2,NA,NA,TGTGCCAGCAGCCACGGGGCGGCCTCTAACTATGGCTACACCTTC,CASSHGAASNYGYTF
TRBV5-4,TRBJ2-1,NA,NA,TGTGCCAGCAGCTTGAATCCCCGATACAATGAGCAGTTCTTC,CASSLNPRYNEQFF
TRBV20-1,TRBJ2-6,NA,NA,TGCAGTGCCGATGCCGACATGGCTGGGGCCAACGTCCTGACTTTC,CSADADMAGANVLTF
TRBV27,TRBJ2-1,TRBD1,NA,TGTGCCAGCAGACAAACCGGGACAGGGTGGGTAGCGGGCTCCTACAATGAGCAGTTCTTC,CASRQTGTGWVAGSYNEQFF
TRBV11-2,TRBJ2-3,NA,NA,TGTGCCAGCAGCTCTAGAGGGATAAGCACAGATACGCAGTATTTT,CASSSRGISTDTQYF
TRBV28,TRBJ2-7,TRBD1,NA,TGTGCCAGCAGCCCCGAGACAGGGGGCTCCTACGAGCAGTACTTC,CASSPETGGSYEQYF
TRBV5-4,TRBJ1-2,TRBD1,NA,TGTGCCAGCAGCTTGGGAGGACAGGGGAACTATGGCTACACCTTC,CASSLGGQGNYGYTF
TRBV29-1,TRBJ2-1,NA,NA,TGCAGCGTTGAAGGGGCGCCCCAGAGCTCCTACAATGAGCAGTTCTTC,CSVEGAPQSSYNEQFF
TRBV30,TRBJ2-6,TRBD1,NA,TGTGCCTGGAGCGCACAGGGGGCGCAGTCTGGGGCCAACGTCCTGACTTTC,CAWSAQGAQSGANVLTF
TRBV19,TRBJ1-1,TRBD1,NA,TGTGCCAGCAGGGGGCGAGGGAATACTGAAGCTTTCTTT,CASRGRGNTEAFF
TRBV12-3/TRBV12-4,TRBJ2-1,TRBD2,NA,TGTGCCAGCAGTCCCTCTAGCAGGCGGGAGGGCCGAAGCGAGCAGTTCTTC,CASSPSSRREGRSEQFF
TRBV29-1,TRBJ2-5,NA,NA,TGCAGCGGGCAAGGGCGGGAGACCCAGTACTTC,CSGQGRETQYF
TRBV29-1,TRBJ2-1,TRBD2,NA,TGCAGCGGACGAGCGGGAGGAAAAAACAATGAGCAGTTCTTC,CSGRAGGKNNEQFF
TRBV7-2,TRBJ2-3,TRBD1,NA,TGTGCCAGCAGCTACACAGGGGGCGCAGATACGCAGTATTTT,CASSYTGGADTQYF
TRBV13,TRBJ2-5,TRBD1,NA,TGTGCCAGCAGCTTTGGGACAGGGTCTGAGGGGACCCAGTACTTC,CASSFGTGSEGTQYF
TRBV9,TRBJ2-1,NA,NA,TGTGCCAGCAGCGTATCGGGCAGCGGCTCCTACAATGAGCAGTTCTTC,CASSVSGSGSYNEQFF
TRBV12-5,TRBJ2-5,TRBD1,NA,TGTGCTAGTGCCCCCGGGACAGGGCTTGAGACCCAGTACTTC,CASAPGTGLETQYF
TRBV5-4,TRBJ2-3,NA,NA,TGTGCCAGCAGCTTTGGAGGGGCAAGGGATACGCAGTATTTT,CASSFGGARDTQYF
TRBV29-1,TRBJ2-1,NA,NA,TGCAGCGTTGTCCCAGGGACCGAGAATGAGCAGTTCTTC,CSVVPGTENEQFF
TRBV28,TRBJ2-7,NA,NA,TGTGCCAGCAGGATAACAGTGGACTCCTACGAGCAGTACTTC,CASRITVDSYEQYF
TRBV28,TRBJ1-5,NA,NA,TGTGCCAGCAGCCCCCTTTGGGGGAGCAATCAGCCCCAGCATTTT,CASSPLWGSNQPQHF
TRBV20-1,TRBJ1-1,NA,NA,TGCAGTGCTAGTCGTCTCGGAATGAACACTGAAGCTTTCTTT,CSASRLGMNTEAFF
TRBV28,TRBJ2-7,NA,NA,TGTGCCAGCAGTTTCAAGCAGTACTTC,CASSFKQYF
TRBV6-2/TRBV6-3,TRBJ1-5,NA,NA,TGTGCCAGCAGTTCCTTGCTTAGGGCATACAATCAGCCCCAGCATTTT,CASSSLLRAYNQPQHF
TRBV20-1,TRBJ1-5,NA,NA,TGCAGTGCTAGTAGTGCGGGGCACAGGACCTATAGCAATCAGCCCCAGCATTTT,CSASSAGHRTYSNQPQHF
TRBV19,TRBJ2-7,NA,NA,TGTGCCAGTAGCCTGGACAGTTCGAGCTCCTACGAGCAGTACTTC,CASSLDSSSSYEQYF
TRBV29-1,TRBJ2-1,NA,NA,TGCAGCGTTGAGGGTCCCAGGGACTCTTCCTACAATGAGCAGTTCTTC,CSVEGPRDSSYNEQFF
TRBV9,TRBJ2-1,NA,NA,TGTGCCAGCAGTTCCCTCGCGGGGTTGTACAATGAGCAGTTCTTC,CASSSLAGLYNEQFF
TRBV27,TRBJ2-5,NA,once,TGTGCCAGCAGTTCCCCCGGCAGAGACCAGTACTTC,CASSSPGRDQYF
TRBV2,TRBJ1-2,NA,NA,TGTGCCAGCAGTGACTGGGTGAGCGGCTACACCTTC,CASSDWVSGYTF
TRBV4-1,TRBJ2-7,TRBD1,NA,TGCGCCAGCAGCCAAGAGAGGCGACAGGGCGTCGGAAGCTCCTACGAGCAGTACTTC,CASSQERRQGVGSSYEQYF
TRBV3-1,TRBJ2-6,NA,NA,TGTGCCAGCAGCTCTGAACTGACACGAGGAGGGGCCAACGTCCTGACTTTC,CASSSELTRGGANVLTF
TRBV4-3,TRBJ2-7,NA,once,TGCGCCAGCAGCCAAGGACTCATTTCCGCGTACGAGCAGTACTTC,CASSQGLISAYEQYF
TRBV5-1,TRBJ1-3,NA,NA,TGCGCCAGCAGCTTGGAAGGTTGGAGGGGAAACACCATATATTTT,CASSLEGWRGNTIYF
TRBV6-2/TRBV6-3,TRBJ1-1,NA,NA,TGTGCCAGCAGCCTTTTTAACACTGAAGCTTTCTTT,CASSLFNTEAFF
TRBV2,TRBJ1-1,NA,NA,TGTGCCAGGCGCAGAGGGGCGGTTCGAGCTTTCTTT,CARRRGAVRAFF
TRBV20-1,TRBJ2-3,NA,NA,TGCAGTGCTAGAGCCTTCGGCCAGGGGACTAACACAGATACGCAGTATTTT,CSARAFGQGTNTDTQYF
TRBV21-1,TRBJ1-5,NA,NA,TGTGCCAGCAGCATAGCGAGTCGACAGGAGGATCAGCCCCAGCATTTT,CASSIASRQEDQPQHF
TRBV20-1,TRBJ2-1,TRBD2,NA,TGCAGTGCTCGCCGACTAGCGGGGGTCAATGAGCAGTTCTTC,CSARRLAGVNEQFF
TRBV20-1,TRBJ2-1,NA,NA,TGCAGTGCTAGAGATCCCGCTCCCGAAATCTCCTACAATGAGCAGTTCTTC,CSARDPAPEISYNEQFF
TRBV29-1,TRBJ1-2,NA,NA,TGCAGCGTCCCAGGGTATGGCTACACCTTC,CSVPGYGYTF
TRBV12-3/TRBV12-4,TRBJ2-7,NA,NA,TGTGCCAGCAGCCCCTTCGGTAGTTCCTACGAGCAGTACTTC,CASSPFGSSYEQYF
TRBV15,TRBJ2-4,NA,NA,TGTGCCACCAGCACCCGGTCTTTCCAAAACATTCAGTACTTC,CATSTRSFQNIQYF
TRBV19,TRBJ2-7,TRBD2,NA,TGTGCCAGTAGTACCGGACTAGCGAACGAGCAGTACTTC,CASSTGLANEQYF
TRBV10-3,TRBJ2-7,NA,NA,TGTGCCATCAGTGCCGAGATATCCTACGAGCAGTACTTC,CAISAEISYEQYF
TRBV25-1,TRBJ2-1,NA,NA,TGTGCCAGCAGTGGAATTATTAGGGAGGCGGACAATGAGCAGTTCTTC,CASSGIIREADNEQFF
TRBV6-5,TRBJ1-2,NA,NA,TGTGCCAGCAGTTATCAGCTAAACTATGGCTACACCTTC,CASSYQLNYGYTF
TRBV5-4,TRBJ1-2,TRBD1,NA,TGTGCCAGCAGCTTGGTAGGGGGCGGCTATGGCTACACCTTC,CASSLVGGGYGYTF
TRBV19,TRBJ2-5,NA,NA,TGTGCCAGTAGTATAGACCAAGAGACCCAGTACTTC,CASSIDQETQYF
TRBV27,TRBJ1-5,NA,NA,TGTGCCAGCAGCTCGCTCGGACAAAATCAGCCCCAGCATTTT,CASSSLGQNQPQHF
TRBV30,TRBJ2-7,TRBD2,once,TGTGCCTGGAGCTGGGGGAGGGTCTACGAGCAGTACTTC,CAWSWGRVYEQYF
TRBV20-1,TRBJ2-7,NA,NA,TGCAGTGCTAGGGACCGACTAGTACGGTACGAGCAGTACTTC,CSARDRLVRYEQYF
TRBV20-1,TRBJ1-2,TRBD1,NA,TGCAGTGCTAAAACAGGGGGTGGCTACACCTTC,CSAKTGGGYTF
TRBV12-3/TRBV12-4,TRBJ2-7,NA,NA,TGTGCCAGCAGTTTTTTAGGGGGCTACGAGCAGTACTTC,CASSFLGGYEQYF
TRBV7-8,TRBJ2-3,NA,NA,TGTGCCAGCAGCTTAGTTCGGAGACAAACTAGCACAGATACGCAGTATTTT,CASSLVRRQTSTDTQYF